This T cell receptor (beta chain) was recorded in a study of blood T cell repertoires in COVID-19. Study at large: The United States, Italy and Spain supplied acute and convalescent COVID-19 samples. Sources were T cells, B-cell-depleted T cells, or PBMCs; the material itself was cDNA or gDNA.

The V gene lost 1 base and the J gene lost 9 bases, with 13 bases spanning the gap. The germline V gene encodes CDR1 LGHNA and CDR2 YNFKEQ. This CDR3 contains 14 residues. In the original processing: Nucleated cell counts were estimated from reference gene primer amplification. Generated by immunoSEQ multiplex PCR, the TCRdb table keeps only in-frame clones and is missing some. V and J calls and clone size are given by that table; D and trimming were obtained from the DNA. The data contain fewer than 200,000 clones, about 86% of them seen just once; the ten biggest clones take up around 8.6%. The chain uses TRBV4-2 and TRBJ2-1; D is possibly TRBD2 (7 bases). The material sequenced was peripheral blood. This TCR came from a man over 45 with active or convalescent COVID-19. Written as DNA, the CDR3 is TGTGCCAGCAGCCAAGGAGGAGGGGGGGGTGAGCAGTTCTTC. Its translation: CASSQGGGGGEQFF.